These 21 T cell receptor beta chains share one sample of origin, sequenced in a study of PD-L1 blockade in urothelial cancer. The method was immunoSEQ multiplex PCR; TCRdb's version includes in-frame clones alone and lacks a portion of them. The profile shows 85,000 to 100,000 clones, more than 90% of them singletons. The sample was PBMCs, taken around atezolizumab (anti-PD-L1) treatment. All receptors come from a man in his 60s with urothelial cancer.

CDR3 DNA: TGTGCCAGCACTCCCGGGGCGGGAGTGGTCGAGCAGTACTTC. The encoded protein is CASTPGAGVVEQYF. V is TRBV6-1 and J is TRBJ2-7; 7 bases fit TRBD2. CDR3 size: 14 residues. Germline V CDR1 and CDR2: MNHNS, SASEGT. V was pared by 7 bases and J by 6 bases, with 12 bases of the junction left unmatched.

This clone was found a few times. The chain couples TRBV19 to TRBJ1-1; D gene unclear. Germline CDR1 LNHDA, CDR2 SQIVND (reference sequence). The CDR3 loop spans 13 amino acids. Trimming took off 6 bases at V and 3 bases at J, with 11 bases between the two ends. CDR3 bases: TGTGCCAGTAGACGAGGGTTTGACACTGAAGCTTTCTTT. Protein sequence: CASRRGFDTEAFF.

The chain combines TRBV2 with TRBJ2-7; 7 bases are shared with TRBD1. J lost 0 bases, V lost 1 base, and 3 bases had no gene match. The CDR3 has 15 residues. Germline V lookup: CDR1 SNHLY, CDR2 FYNNEI. CDR3 sequence reads: CASSEGQGLSYEQYF. In nucleotides, the CDR3 is TGTGCCAGCAGTGAAGGACAGGGCCTCTCCTACGAGCAGTACTTC.

V and J are TRBV11-2 and TRBJ2-2; a weak D match, TRBD1 (5 bases). CDR1 is SGHAT, CDR2 FQNNGV, per germline. V gave up 5 bases and J gave up 1 base, with 8 bases separating them. The CDR3 totals 14 residues. CDR3 region: CASSSTGNTGELFF. DNA for the CDR3: TGTGCCAGCAGCAGTACAGGGAACACCGGGGAGCTGTTTTTT.

The chain recombines TRBV27 with TRBJ1-3; the D is unclear. The length of the CDR3 is 13 residues. CDR1 and CDR2 from the germline V gene are MNHEY and SMNVEV (reference sequence). The V end lost 0 bases, the J end lost 8 bases, and 8 bases lay between the germline ends. CDR3 sequence reads: CASSLSIGDTIYF. As DNA, the CDR3 is TGTGCCAGCAGTTTATCAATCGGGGACACCATATATTTT.

The chain recombines TRBV5-4 with TRBJ2-7; 8 bases align to TRBD2. The CDR3 extends over 15 amino acids. Per germline, CDR1 SGHNT and CDR2 YYREEE (reference sequence). Trimming cost V 3 bases and J 4 bases; bases outside gene matches: 9. The CDR3: CASSSHSSGNYEQYF. The CDR3, as DNA: TGTGCCAGCAGCTCACACAGTAGCGGGAATTACGAGCAGTACTTC.

This clone has just one count. The chain is built from TRBV7-3 and TRBJ2-3; 11 bases match TRBD1. The CDR3 loop spans 17 amino acids. Germline V lookup: CDR1 SGHTA, CDR2 FQGTGA. V dropped 5 bases and J dropped 0; count of bases not matched to a gene: 7. CDR3 sequence reads: CASSLRTGGVSTDTQYF. The CDR3 DNA reads as TGTGCCAGCAGCCTCCGGACAGGGGGCGTTAGCACAGATACGCAGTATTTT.

The V call is TRBV2, the J call TRBJ1-1; D might be TRBD1 (6 bases). Germline V gives CDR1 SNHLY, CDR2 FYNNEI. V lost 1 base, J lost 4 bases, and 10 bases lay in between. This CDR3 contains 14 residues. The DNA for the CDR3 is TGTGCCAGCAGTGAAGAGGGGGTCGCCACTGAAGCTTTCTTT. Its protein product is CASSEEGVATEAFF.

V is TRBV19 and J is TRBJ2-2; 7 bases agree with TRBD2. With V trimmed by 4 bases and J by 0 bases, 5 bases remained unmatched. CDR3 size: 16 residues. Germline assignment: CDR1 LNHDA and CDR2 SQIVND (reference sequence). CDR3 residues: CASSRGGTANTGELFF. CDR3 bases: TGTGCCAGTAGTAGGGGGGGAACCGCGAACACCGGGGAGCTGTTTTTT.

This chain connects TRBV7-6 to TRBJ1-4; TRBD1 matches at 8 bases. V dropped 2 bases and J dropped 6; count of bases not matched to a gene: 8. This CDR3 has 16 amino acids. Germline CDR1 and CDR2: SGHVS and FNYEAQ. The CDR3 DNA sequence: TGTGCCAGCAGCTTAAGGGCAGGACAGGGTGATGAAAAACTGTTTTTT. Translated, it gives CASSLRAGQGDEKLFF.

The chain recombines TRBV6-1 with TRBJ2-7; 7 bases fit TRBD2. Germline CDR1 MNHNS, CDR2 SASEGT. The trim removed 6 bases at V and 3 bases at J, leaving 11 bases unmatched. This CDR3 region has 15 residues. The CDR3 here is CASSQLGEGLYEQYF. The CDR3, as DNA: TGTGCCAGCAGCCAGTTGGGGGAGGGGCTCTACGAGCAGTACTTC.

The chain links TRBV5-6 to TRBJ2-5, with D hard to call. V was trimmed by 4 bases and J by 3 bases, leaving 10 bases between them. CDR1 SGHDT and CDR2 YYEEEE come from the germline V gene. The CDR3 covers 13 residues. This CDR3 is CASSERVKETQYF. CDR3 bases: TGTGCCAGCAGCGAAAGAGTAAAAGAGACCCAGTACTTC.

This clone was seen a handful of times. The chain is built from TRBV4-2 and TRBJ1-5; a weak D match, TRBD1 (5 bases). Trimming cost V 1 base and J 1 base, with 11 bases left between them. The CDR3 covers 16 residues. CDR1 LGHNA and CDR2 YNFKEQ come from the germline V gene. The CDR3 DNA reads TGTGCCAGCAGCCAAGTAGGGGTAACAAGCAATCAGCCCCAGCATTTT. Translating it yields CASSQVGVTSNQPQHF.

This chain links TRBV7-2 with TRBJ2-4; a weak D match, TRBD1 (6 bases). V lost 5 bases, J lost 8 bases, and 19 bases lay in between. Germline assignment: CDR1 SGHTA and CDR2 FQGNSA. There are 15 residues in the CDR3. CDR3 bases: TGTGCCAGCAGCCAAGCAGGGGCTTCCCCTGACATTCAGTACTTC. Its protein product is CASSQAGASPDIQYF.

This chain connects TRBV9 to TRBJ2-1; the match to TRBD2 covers 10 bases. CDR3 size: 14 residues. The germline V gene encodes CDR1 SGDLS and CDR2 YYNGEE. Trimming removed 7 bases from V and 5 bases from J; junction bases left unmatched: 6. This CDR3 is CASSGTSAHNEQFF. The CDR3 nucleotides read TGTGCCAGCTCCGGGACTAGCGCACACAATGAGCAGTTCTTC. The full variable domain, its missing parts supplied by reference TRBV9 and TRBJ2-1, is DSGVTQTPKHLITATGQRVTLRCSPRSGDLSVYWYQQSLDQGLQFLIQYYNGEERAKGNILERFSAQQFPDLHSELNLSSLELGDSALYFCASSGTSAHNEQFFGPGTRLTVL.

The chain combines TRBV9 with TRBJ2-2; 8 bases are shared with TRBD1. Germline lookup yields CDR1 SGDLS and CDR2 YYNGEE. The CDR3 covers 16 residues. V lost 1 base and J lost 3; bases outside the gene matches: 5. As DNA, the CDR3 is TGTGCCAGCAGCGTATCCCCACAGGGGGACACCGGGGAGCTGTTTTTT. Translated: CASSVSPQGDTGELFF.

The chain uses TRBV28 and TRBJ2-7; 10 bases map to TRBD2. CDR3 length: 15 residues. J lost 0 bases, V lost 5 bases, and 4 bases had no gene match. Germline values: CDR1 MDHEN, CDR2 SYDVKM. The CDR3 DNA is TGTGCCAGCAGTCCCGGGACTAGCGTCTCCTACGAGCAGTACTTC. Encoded protein: CASSPGTSVSYEQYF.

This clone is a singleton in its sample. The genes are TRBV30 and TRBJ2-7, with 9 bases fitting TRBD1. V shed 3 bases and J 3 bases; nucleotides not matched to a gene: 9. The CDR3 is 15 residues long. Germline-derived CDR1 and CDR2 are GTSNPN and SVGIG (reference sequence). The CDR3 DNA sequence: TGTGCCTGGAGCGTAAAACCGGGACAGGGCTACGAGCAGTACTTC. It codes for CAWSVKPGQGYEQYF.

This chain joins TRBV5-1 and TRBJ2-1, with D perhaps TRBD1 (6 bases). From germline, CDR1 is SGHRS and CDR2 YFSETQ. The ends were cut back, 8 bases at V and 0 bases at J, with 15 bases in the middle. This CDR3 comprises 15 residues. For the CDR3, the DNA is TGCGCCAGTGCTAGGGGGACCAACTCCTACAATGAGCAGTTCTTC. This encodes CASARGTNSYNEQFF.

This chain joins TRBV4-1 and TRBJ2-5; 11 bases fit TRBD2. V shed 2 bases and J 7 bases; nucleotides not matched to a gene: 0. The CDR3 extends over 13 amino acids. Germline V CDR1 and CDR2: MGHRA, YSYEKL. CDR3 in amino acids: CASSQLAGGTQYF. The CDR3 DNA reads as TGCGCCAGCAGCCAACTAGCGGGAGGGACCCAGTACTTC.

This clone was detected a few times. The V gene is TRBV19, the J gene TRBJ1-6; 10 bases are a match to TRBD1. The CDR3 is 16 residues long. Per the germline V gene, CDR1 is LNHDA and CDR2 is SQIVND (reference sequence). V dropped 5 bases and J dropped 7; count of bases not matched to a gene: 8. For the CDR3, the DNA is TGTGCCAGTAGTCCCCGGACAGGGGGAACGAATTCACCCCTCCACTTT. Encoded protein: CASSPRTGGTNSPLHF. Drawing the rest from reference TRBV19 and TRBJ1-6, the complete variable domain is DGGITQSPKYLFRKEGQNVTLSCEQNLNHDAMYWYRQDPGQGLRLIYYSQIVNDFQKGDIAEGYSVSREKKESFPLTVTSAQKNPTAFYLCASSPRTGGTNSPLHFGNGTRLTVT.